This TCR beta chain was retrieved from a study of post-analysis software for immune sequencing data. Points from the study as a whole: Controls' normalized Chao1 diversity significantly exceeded that of multiple sclerosis patients.

About this clonotype: Its antigen is not identified.

Prepared libraries of TCR beta cDNA carried unique molecular identifiers. Via MiXCR, TCRdb re-called the PCR reads, giving one row per CDR3 protein. The sample has around 400,000 distinct CDR3 sequences; 35% to 45% are singletons. The sequence was collected from a girl aged 2-10 years with multiple sclerosis. Sequencing input: blood.

Written as DNA, the CDR3 is TGCGCCAGCAGCGAAAACAGGGAACTCTACGAGCAGTACTTC. Amino acid sequence: CASSENRELYEQYF. The chain combines TRBV5-1 with TRBJ2-7, with D perhaps matching TRBD1 (6 bases). Deletions cut 4 bases from V and 3 bases from J, with 14 bases between. Germline V gene lookup returns CDR1 SGHRS and CDR2 YFSETQ. The CDR3 contains 14 residues. The complete variable domain, with remaining parts taken from reference TRBV5-1 and TRBJ2-7, reads KAGVTQTPRYLIKTRGQQVTLSCSPISGHRSVSWYQQTPGQGLQFLFEYFSETQRNKGNFPGRFSGRQFSNSRSEMNVSTLELGDSALYLCASSENRELYEQYFGPGTRLTVT.